Presented here are 14 T cell receptor beta chains from one specimen sequenced in a study of shared clonotypes between healthy human individuals. Here immunoSEQ multiplex PCR was the method, and the copy in TCRdb shows in-frame clones only, minus some. The data show 1.4 million to 1.5 million clones, with approximately 96% seen just once and more than 0.9% held by the top ten. Sequencing was performed on naive CD4+ T cells sorted from blood. Subset given: CD45RA+ positively selected. These receptor sequences come from a man between 25 and 39 years old in good health.

The chain uses TRBV7-9 and TRBJ2-2; D uncertain. From germline, CDR1 is SEHNR and CDR2 FQNEAQ (reference sequence). This CDR3 spans 14 amino acids. Trimming cost V 3 bases and J 1 base, with 6 bases left between them. The chain's CDR3 is CASSFEWNTGELFF. The CDR3 nucleotides are TGTGCCAGCAGCTTCGAGTGGAACACCGGGGAGCTGTTTTTT.

The genes are TRBV28 and TRBJ1-4; TRBD1 matches at 7 bases. CDR3 size: 15 residues. Germline values: CDR1 MDHEN, CDR2 SYDVKM. The ends lost 2 bases at V and 6 bases at J; junction bases unmatched: 6. The CDR3 nucleotides are TGTGCCAGCAGTTTAAGACAGGGCTCTGATGAAAAACTGTTTTTT. Its translation is CASSLRQGSDEKLFF.

The chain's CDR3 is CASSVEAFTTDTQYF. CDR3 sequence (DNA): TGTGCCAGCAGCGTAGAAGCCTTTACCACAGATACGCAGTATTTT. The V and J genes are TRBV9 and TRBJ2-3; D call uncertain. Germline assignment: CDR1 SGDLS and CDR2 YYNGEE. V gave up 0 bases and J gave up 2 bases, with 10 bases separating them. The CDR3 runs to 15 residues.

V gene TRBV6-1 combines with J gene TRBJ2-7, with a possible D match to TRBD2 (6 bases). Per germline, CDR1 MNHNS and CDR2 SASEGT. This CDR3 has 15 amino acids. Trimming stripped 6 bases from V and 2 bases from J, with 17 bases between. The CDR3 sequence is CASRRVDGGTYEQYF. DNA for the CDR3: TGTGCCAGCAGGAGGGTTGACGGAGGGACCTACGAGCAGTACTTC.

The chain carries TRBV27 and TRBJ2-7; 9 bases are a match to TRBD2. Germline V CDR1 and CDR2: MNHEY, SMNVEV (reference sequence). The junction had 14 bases not matched to a gene; V was cut back by 6 bases and J by 2 bases. The CDR3 runs 17 residues. CDR3 bases: TGTGCCAGCAGCCCAATCACCCCTAGCGGGATTGCCTACGAGCAGTACTTC. Protein: CASSPITPSGIAYEQYF.

The chain joins TRBV7-3 to TRBJ1-2; 7 positions match TRBD1. This CDR3 has 13 amino acids. V was clipped by 4 bases and J by 11 bases; unmatched bases: 10. CDR1 is SGHTA and CDR2 is FQGTGA in the germline V gene. This CDR3 is CASSSLTRTGYTF. The DNA of the CDR3 is TGTGCCAGCAGCTCCCTTACGCGGACAGGATACACCTTC.

The J gene is TRBJ2-7, the V gene TRBV5-4, with D possibly matching TRBD1 (6 bases). Trimming took 0 bases from V and 0 from J, leaving 10 bases between them. The CDR3 is 15 residues long. The germline V gene encodes CDR1 SGHNT and CDR2 YYREEE (reference sequence). The CDR3 protein is CASSLDQGSSYEQYF. The CDR3, as DNA: TGTGCCAGCAGCTTGGATCAGGGGAGCTCCTACGAGCAGTACTTC.

This clone has a single count. The rearrangement joins TRBV10-3 to TRBJ2-2; 8 nucleotides align to TRBD2. This CDR3 comprises 17 residues. Trimming at V came to 5 bases and at J to 2 bases, leaving 10 bases not matched to a gene. Looked up from germline, CDR1 is ENHRY and CDR2 is SYGVKD. The CDR3 DNA follows: TGTGCCATCAGTTCGGCACCGGGACTAGTAAACACCGGGGAGCTGTTTTTT. This gives the protein CAISSAPGLVNTGELFF.

The chain couples TRBV7-3 to TRBJ2-7; D is ambiguous. The CDR3 is 15 residues long. The germline V gene encodes CDR1 SGHTA and CDR2 FQGTGA. Deletions cut 5 bases from V and 2 bases from J, with 16 bases between. CDR3 in DNA: TGTGCCAGCAGCCCCACTCGGTCGGCCCCCTACGAGCAGTACTTC. Protein: CASSPTRSAPYEQYF.

The chain has TRBV10-3 and TRBJ1-2; no definite D call. Per the germline V gene, CDR1 is ENHRY and CDR2 is SYGVKD. Trimming removed 2 bases from V and 4 bases from J, with 17 bases in between. This CDR3 is built from 16 residues. The CDR3 loop reads CAISENREPRSYGYTF. Here the CDR3 DNA reads TGTGCCATCAGTGAGAATCGGGAGCCCAGGAGCTATGGCTACACCTTC.

The chain couples TRBV9 to TRBJ2-6; D might be TRBD1 (6 bases). Germline V gene sequence: CDR1 SGDLS, CDR2 YYNGEE. Trimming pared 4 bases from V and 1 base from J, leaving 18 bases between. The CDR3 is made up of 18 amino acids. The CDR3: CASSPLGQRLSGANVLTF. The CDR3, as DNA: TGTGCCAGCAGCCCATTAGGACAGAGACTTTCTGGGGCCAACGTCCTGACTTTC.

The chain uses TRBV5-4 and TRBJ2-1; 8 bases agree with TRBD1. With V trimmed by 4 bases and J by 6 bases, 12 bases remained unmatched. CDR3 length equals 16 residues. Germline lookup yields CDR1 SGHNT and CDR2 YYREEE (reference sequence). CDR3 region: CASSRRTGLRVNEQFF. The CDR3 DNA reads as TGTGCCAGCAGCCGTCGGACAGGGCTTAGGGTCAATGAGCAGTTCTTC.

The chain carries TRBV27 and TRBJ2-3; weak D call: TRBD1 (6 bases). The CDR3 extends over 16 amino acids. Trimming took off 3 bases at V and 2 bases at J, with 15 bases between the two ends. Germline CDR1 is MNHEY and CDR2 is SMNVEV (reference sequence). CDR3 loop: CASSFDRRLDTDTQYF. CDR3 sequence (DNA): TGTGCCAGCAGTTTTGACAGGCGGTTAGACACAGATACGCAGTATTTT.

V and J are TRBV6-1 and TRBJ1-2, with D possibly TRBD1 on 6 matching bases. Germline V gene lookup returns CDR1 MNHNS and CDR2 SASEGT. V lost 9 bases, J lost 3 bases, and 8 bases lay in between. The CDR3 is made up of 11 amino acids. CDR3 nucleotides: TGTGCCAGTAAGGGGGACTATGGCTACACCTTC. It codes for CASKGDYGYTF.